These 17 T cell receptor beta chains came from one sample sequenced in a study of Ad26.COV2.S vaccination and SARS-CoV-2 variants. Treatment noted: about 20 received Ad26.COV2.S at low or high dose, single or two shots; several received placebo; per-sample allocation not given. Sampling happened 63 days after the first vaccine or placebo injection. The data were produced by immunoSEQ multiplex PCR, yet TCRdb's version contains in-frame clones alone and is incomplete. Among about half a million clones listed, 70% to 90% were seen once. The source material was peripheral blood, sampled in a trial of Ad26.COV2.S vaccine versus placebo. The receptors were sampled from a person between 18 and 59 years old who received the Ad26.COV2.S COVID-19 vaccine or a placebo.

Note on this clone: This sample also contains other DNA sequences that code for the same CDR3. The chain couples TRBV18 to TRBJ2-3; D remains unclear. The ends were cut back, 2 bases at V and 2 bases at J, with 2 bases in the middle. The germline gives CDR1 KGHSH, CDR2 LQKENI. The CDR3 loop spans 12 amino acids. The CDR3 nucleotides are TGTGCCAGCTCACCAAACACAGATACGCAGTATTTT. Its protein is CASSPNTDTQYF.

The chain recombines TRBV28 with TRBJ2-2; TRBD2 matches at 13 bases. The CDR3 is 20 amino acids. Per the germline V gene, CDR1 is MDHEN and CDR2 is SYDVKM. The V gene end was trimmed by 6 bases and the J gene end by 5 bases; junction bases not matched to a gene: 18. In DNA, the CDR3 is TGTGCCAGCAGACTCACCAGGACTAGCGGGAGACCACCTTGGACCGGGGAGCTGTTTTTT. Translated, it gives CASRLTRTSGRPPWTGELFF. Full variable domain (rest looked up from reference TRBV28 and TRBJ2-2): DVKVTQSSRYLVKRTGEKVFLECVQDMDHENMFWYRQDPGLGLRLIYFSYDVKMKEKGDIPEGYSVSREKKERFSLILESASTNQTSMYLCASRLTRTSGRPPWTGELFFGEGSRLTVL.

The rearrangement joins TRBV4-3 to TRBJ2-7; D assignment may be TRBD1 or TRBD2 (6 bases each). Germline V gene sequence: CDR1 LGHNA, CDR2 YSLEER. Trimming cost V 1 base and J 4 bases, with 14 bases left between them. The CDR3 is made up of 15 amino acids. This CDR3 reads CASSQGGGPPYEQYF. The CDR3 bases are TGCGCCAGCAGCCAAGGTGGGGGGCCTCCGTACGAGCAGTACTTC.

This clone has just one count. The rearrangement links TRBV4-2 to TRBJ2-2, with 7 bases identical to TRBD2. Trimming at V came to 0 bases and at J to 0 bases, leaving 4 bases not matched to a gene. The CDR3 has 17 amino acids. Germline CDR1 and CDR2: LGHNA and YNFKEQ. CDR3 sequence reads: CASSQDNLAANTGELFF. In DNA form, the CDR3 reads TGTGCCAGCAGCCAAGATAACCTAGCGGCGAACACCGGGGAGCTGTTTTTT.

V usage is TRBV7-8 and J usage is TRBJ1-5; a weak D match, TRBD1 (6 bases). V gave up 5 bases and J gave up 5 bases, with 22 bases separating them. The CDR3 is made up of 17 amino acids. CDR1 and CDR2 (germline): SGHVS, FQNEAQ. CDR3: CASSPSRVQGGYQPQHF. Written as DNA, the CDR3 is TGTGCCAGCAGCCCATCACGTGTACAGGGAGGGTATCAGCCCCAGCATTTT.

The V gene is TRBV7-8, the J gene TRBJ2-7; 10 nucleotides match TRBD1. From germline, CDR1 is SGHVS and CDR2 FQNEAQ. This CDR3 comprises 13 residues. V shed 5 bases, J shed 6 bases, and the junction held 4 bases outside the gene matches. CDR3 bases: TGTGCCAGCAGCATCCGGGACAGGGGCGAGCAGTACTTC. It yields the protein CASSIRDRGEQYF.

The chain has TRBV4-2 and TRBJ2-1, with D unclear. Germline V gives CDR1 LGHNA, CDR2 YNFKEQ. Trimming stripped 0 bases from V and 7 bases from J, with 4 bases between. CDR3 length: 12 amino acids. CDR3 sequence: CASSQDVNEQFF. CDR3 DNA sequence: TGTGCCAGCAGCCAAGACGTTAATGAGCAGTTCTTC.

The genes are TRBV30 and TRBJ2-3; maybe TRBD2 (6 bases). The V and J ends lost 1 base and 8 bases respectively, with 13 bases between them. The CDR3 is 13 residues long. Germline loops: CDR1 GTSNPN, CDR2 SVGIG (reference sequence). This chain's CDR3 is CAWSGGTLGTQYF. The DNA of the CDR3 is TGTGCCTGGAGTGGCGGGACTCTGGGTACGCAGTATTTT.

The chain uses TRBV3-1 (or the pseudogene TRBV3-2) and TRBJ1-5; 7 bases agree with TRBD1. Germline V gene data show CDR1 as LGHDT and CDR2 as YNNKEL (reference sequence). Trimming took 4 bases from V and 2 from J; bases not matched to a gene: 5. The CDR3 is made up of 15 amino acids. This CDR3 reads CASSRNTGGNQPQHF. The CDR3, as DNA: TGTGCCAGCAGCCGGAATACAGGGGGCAATCAGCCCCAGCATTTT.

This clone was detected a few times. V gene TRBV7-9 combines with J gene TRBJ2-5, with TRBD1 matching over 7 bases. The length of the CDR3 is 14 residues. V shed 3 bases and J 4 bases; nucleotides not matched to a gene: 5. The germline V gene has CDR1 SEHNR and CDR2 FQNEAQ (reference sequence). The CDR3 region is CASSLRTGGETQYF. The CDR3 nucleotides are TGTGCCAGCAGCTTGCGGACAGGCGGAGAGACCCAGTACTTC.

This sequence joins TRBV5-1 and TRBJ1-1; 8 positions agree with TRBD1. V lost 2 bases and J lost 0; bases outside the gene matches: 6. The CDR3 totals 16 residues. Germline V gene lookup returns CDR1 SGHRS and CDR2 YFSETQ. CDR3 sequence: CASSFGQGRVNTEAFF. Written as DNA, the CDR3 is TGCGCCAGCAGCTTTGGACAGGGTCGGGTGAACACTGAAGCTTTCTTT.

This chain uses TRBV7-9 with TRBJ1-2; D remains unclear. The length of the CDR3 is 14 residues. Germline V lookup: CDR1 SEHNR, CDR2 FQNEAQ (reference sequence). V was trimmed by 5 bases and J by 8 bases, leaving 18 bases between them. CDR3 sequence (DNA): TGTGCCAGCAGCCACACTAAACAACTGGGCGGCTACACCTTC. Encoded protein: CASSHTKQLGGYTF.

The sample holds one count of this clone. This sequence joins TRBV18 and TRBJ2-3; unclear D gene. CDR1 is KGHSH, CDR2 LQKENI, per germline. V lost 1 base to trimming and J lost 2 bases, with 13 bases between them. The CDR3 covers 16 residues. For the CDR3, the DNA is TGTGCCAGCTCACCACGAAACGGTAGGGACACAGATACGCAGTATTTT. As protein: CASSPRNGRDTDTQYF.

The chain has TRBV3-1 (or the pseudogene TRBV3-2) and TRBJ2-1; 10 positions match TRBD1. Germline CDR1 reads LGHDT; CDR2 reads YNNKEL (reference sequence). This CDR3 comprises 15 residues. Unmatched junction bases numbered 10, after V lost 8 bases and J lost 6 bases. CDR3 nucleotides: TGTGCCAGCGGCCTCTGGGACAGGGGTATCAATGAGCAGTTCTTC. Its translation: CASGLWDRGINEQFF.

This rearrangement joins TRBV10-3 to TRBJ2-1; a possible D gene is TRBD2 (6 bases). The germline CDR1 and CDR2 sequences are ENHRY and SYGVKD. Trimming took 4 bases from V and 0 from J, leaving 16 bases between them. The CDR3 contains 17 residues. The CDR3 spells CAISANVAGPSYNEQFF. DNA of the CDR3: TGTGCCATCAGTGCTAATGTTGCGGGACCCTCCTACAATGAGCAGTTCTTC.

The V and J genes are TRBV4-1 and TRBJ1-4; no definite D call. The CDR3 is made up of 16 amino acids. The V and J ends lost 7 bases and 8 bases respectively, with 23 bases between them. Germline values: CDR1 MGHRA, CDR2 YSYEKL. CDR3 nucleotide sequence: TGCGCCAGCACACCTCTATTTGGTAGGGAGATGGAAAAACTGTTTTTT. The encoded protein is CASTPLFGREMEKLFF.

The chain links TRBV5-1 to TRBJ1-5, with TRBD1 matching over 10 bases. The length of the CDR3 is 15 residues. With V trimmed by 0 bases and J by 7 bases, 4 bases remained unmatched. Per germline, CDR1 SGHRS and CDR2 YFSETQ. The CDR3 DNA sequence: TGCGCCAGCAGCTTGGGACAGGGGGCCGAGCAGCCCCAGCATTTT. Translated, it gives CASSLGQGAEQPQHF.